This is a list of T cell receptor beta chains from one sample in a study of blood T cell repertoires in COVID-19. TCRdb's table, derived via immunoSEQ multiplex PCR, lists solely in-frame clones and lacks some. The table lists some 150,000 clones, 84% of them singletons, with 14% in the top ten. Material for sequencing was peripheral blood. The receptor set was obtained from a woman in her seventies with COVID-19, enrolled during active disease. Each CDR3 is given with its conserved first and last residue. Fields, in order: V gene, D gene, J gene, clone size, CDR3 protein, CDR3 DNA. D genes are given only for firm matches. A row's size may be missing; if present it is once, few, many or a size class.

>TRBV5-6|TRBD1|TRBJ1-6|-
CASSSRTGVNF
TGTGCCAGCAGCTCCCGGACAGGGGTCAACTTT
>TRBV7-2|TRBD2|TRBJ2-5|-
CASSLESGREETQYF
TGTGCCAGCAGCTTAGAAAGCGGGAGAGAAGAGACCCAGTACTTC
>TRBV5-1|-|TRBJ2-1|once
CASSLVGADNEQFF
TGCGCCAGCAGCTTGGTAGGGGCTGATAATGAGCAGTTCTTC
>TRBV2|-|TRBJ1-5|-
CACSYEARPGQPQHF
TGTGCCTGCAGTTATGAGGCACGACCCGGTCAGCCCCAGCATTTT
>TRBV19|-|TRBJ1-2|once
CASSIQGLNYGYTF
TGTGCCAGTAGTATACAGGGACTAAACTATGGCTACACCTTC
>TRBV6-5|-|TRBJ1-6|-
CASQARESSPLHF
TGTGCCAGCCAGGCTCGAGAAAGTTCACCCCTCCACTTT
>TRBV28|-|TRBJ1-2|few
CASRPAAPGLNYGYTF
TGTGCCAGCAGACCCGCAGCGCCGGGGTTGAACTATGGCTACACCTTC
>TRBV19|-|TRBJ1-5|-
CASSMMAVSNQPQHF
TGTGCCAGTAGTATGATGGCAGTTAGCAATCAGCCCCAGCATTTT
>TRBV28|-|TRBJ1-2|-
CASTPGVIYGYTF
TGTGCCAGCACTCCGGGGGTGATCTATGGCTACACCTTC
>TRBV29-1|-|TRBJ2-7|-
CSVSGISSYEQYF
TGCAGCGTTTCCGGGATCTCCTCCTACGAGCAGTACTTC
>TRBV12-3/TRBV12-4|-|TRBJ1-2|-
CASKLGGRAGYTF
TGTGCCAGCAAATTAGGGGGGAGGGCTGGCTACACCTTC
>TRBV5-1|TRBD1|TRBJ1-1|-
CASSLDRSELAFF
TGCGCCAGCAGCCTGGACAGGAGTGAGTTAGCTTTCTTT
>TRBV5-5|-|TRBJ1-3|once
CASSLQSSGNTIYF
TGTGCCAGCAGCTTACAGAGCTCTGGAAACACCATATATTTT
>TRBV19|-|TRBJ1-5|-
CASSDTLRGRNQPQHF
TGTGCCAGTAGTGATACCTTGCGCGGCCGCAATCAGCCCCAGCATTTT
>TRBV7-6|TRBD1|TRBJ2-3|-
CASSVGTGGFTDTQYF
TGTGCCAGCAGCGTCGGGACAGGGGGTTTCACAGATACGCAGTATTTT
>TRBV18|TRBD1|TRBJ1-4|-
CASSPGQAATNEKLFF
TGTGCCAGCTCACCGGGACAGGCCGCAACTAATGAAAAACTGTTTTTT
>TRBV25-1|TRBD1|TRBJ1-4|-
CASSEGTVNEKLFF
TGTGCCAGCAGTGAAGGGACAGTTAATGAAAAACTGTTTTTT
>TRBV29-1|-|TRBJ1-2|-
CSTRGEGYYGYTF
TGCAGTACCCGAGGGGAGGGTTACTATGGCTACACCTTC
>TRBV11-3|TRBD2|TRBJ2-1|-
CASSSGLAGGRYNEQFF
TGTGCCAGCAGCTCAGGACTAGCGGGGGGGCGGTACAATGAGCAGTTCTTC
>TRBV19|TRBD2|TRBJ2-7|-
CASSIGRNEQYF
TGTGCCAGTAGTATCGGGAGGAACGAGCAGTACTTC
>TRBV15|-|TRBJ1-3|-
CATSRGLGGNSGNTIYF
TGTGCCACCAGCAGGGGATTGGGGGGGAACTCTGGAAACACCATATATTTT
>TRBV6-2/TRBV6-3|-|TRBJ1-1|-
CASSTPSRGTTEAFF
TGTGCCAGCAGTACCCCTTCGAGGGGGACCACTGAAGCTTTCTTT
>TRBV7-9|-|TRBJ1-2|-
CASSSTANYGYTF
TGTGCCAGCAGCTCAACAGCTAACTATGGCTACACCTTC
>TRBV7-8|-|TRBJ1-1|-
CASSLAGGTTEAFF
TGTGCCAGCAGCTTAGCTGGGGGGACCACTGAAGCTTTCTTT
>TRBV11-2|-|TRBJ1-5|-
CASSLTTGNQPQHF
TGTGCCAGCAGCTTAACAACAGGGAATCAGCCCCAGCATTTT
>TRBV28|-|TRBJ1-5|-
CASRMGDPRPQHF
TGTGCCAGCAGAATGGGCGACCCTCGGCCCCAGCATTTT
>TRBV5-5|TRBD1|TRBJ1-5|-
CASSFGGTAYSNQPQHF
TGTGCCAGCAGCTTTGGCGGGACAGCATATAGCAATCAGCCCCAGCATTTT